A selection of T cell receptor beta chains follows, all from one sample in a study of tumor-infiltrating lymphocytes in primary liver carcinoma. TCRdb reprocessed the multiplex PCR reads with MiXCR, giving one entry per CDR3 protein. Altogether about 100,000 distinct CDR3 sequences are present, about 63% being singletons, with the ten largest covering 10% to 15%. Sample: liver tumor tissue from sampling region 2. The receptors originated from a woman aged 55-69 years with primary liver carcinoma and hepatitis B virus infection. The CDR3 runs from the conserved cysteine through the conserved F or W. D genes are given only for firm matches. Size is omitted from some rows. Given values are once, few, many or a class for expanded clones.

DNA: TGTATCAGCAGCTTAGAAACAGGAGGCAATCCACCCCTCCACTTT
CDR3: CISSLETGGNPPLHF
D: NA
V: TRBV11-2
size: NA
J: TRBJ1-6

DNA: TGTGCAAGCAGCAAAACCGGACAGGAGGACCCTGAGGAGTTTTTT
CDR3: CASSKTGQEDPEEFF
D: TRBD1
V: TRBV6-2/TRBV6-3
size: once
J: TRBJ1-4

DNA: TGTGCCTGCAGCTCCCGGACTAGCGGGGGCGGGGGAGAGCAATACTTC
CDR3: CACSSRTSGGGGEQYF
D: TRBD2
V: TRBV11-2
size: NA
J: TRBJ2-1

DNA: TGTGCCAGCAGTGGCGTGACAGGGGCCCTTCTCTCCTACGAACAGTACTTC
CDR3: CASSGVTGALLSYEQYF
D: TRBD1
V: TRBV11-2
size: NA
J: TRBJ2-7

DNA: TGTGTCATCGGTGGGAGGACAGTTGGCACCGGGGAGCTGTTTTTT
CDR3: CVIGGRTVGTGELFF
D: NA
V: TRBV10-3
size: NA
J: TRBJ2-2

DNA: TGTGCCAGCACCTCCAGGACTAGCACAAATACGCAGTATTTT
CDR3: CASTSRTSTNTQYF
D: TRBD2
V: TRBV11-3
size: NA
J: TRBJ2-3

DNA: TGCGCCAGCAGCCAAGACCGTTCCGGGACTAGCGGGAACATTCAGTACTTC
CDR3: CASSQDRSGTSGNIQYF
D: TRBD2
V: TRBV4-1
size: many
J: TRBJ2-4

DNA: TGTACCAGCAGCTTAACAATACGGGGAGATGATGGCTACACCTTC
CDR3: CTSSLTIRGDDGYTF
D: NA
V: TRBV11-2
size: NA
J: TRBJ1-2

DNA: TGTGCCAGCAGTTTACAGGGGAGGAATGAAAAACTGTTTTTT
CDR3: CASSLQGRNEKLFF
D: NA
V: TRBV28
size: NA
J: TRBJ1-4

DNA: TGTGCCAGCAGCTTAAGCAGCCTGGAGCACGAGCAGTACTTC
CDR3: CASSLSSLEHEQYF
D: NA
V: TRBV11-3
size: once
J: TRBJ2-7

DNA: TGTGCCAGCAGTTCCAGGGGACAGGGGGGCAAAAACATTCAGTACTTC
CDR3: CASSSRGQGGKNIQYF
D: TRBD1
V: TRBV28
size: many
J: TRBJ2-4

DNA: TGTGCTAGCAGTTACTCCCCCCAGACAGTTAACATCGGGGAGCTGTTTTTT
CDR3: CASSYSPQTVNIGELFF
D: NA
V: TRBV6-6
size: NA
J: TRBJ2-2

DNA: TGTGCCAGCAGCTTAAGAGAGACTAGCGCCTACAATGAGCAATTCTTC
CDR3: CASSLRETSAYNEQFF
D: TRBD2
V: TRBV7-3
size: NA
J: TRBJ2-1

DNA: TGTGCCATCAGTGGGGACACCAATGAGCAGTTCTTC
CDR3: CAISGDTNEQFF
D: NA
V: TRBV10-3
size: NA
J: TRBJ2-1

DNA: TGTGCCAGCAGTTTACAGGGGAAAGCAGAGACCCAGCATTTC
CDR3: CASSLQGKAETQHF
D: NA
V: TRBV28
size: NA
J: TRBJ2-5

DNA: TGTAGCGTCCCCTCCCGCGGGGTGGCGGACAATGAGCAGTTCTTC
CDR3: CSVPSRGVADNEQFF
D: NA
V: TRBV29-1
size: once
J: TRBJ2-1

DNA: TGCGCCAGCAGCCCCACCGGGGGACTAGCGGAATTTTACGAGCAGTACTTC
CDR3: CASSPTGGLAEFYEQYF
D: TRBD2
V: TRBV5-1
size: few
J: TRBJ2-7

DNA: TGTGCCAGCTCTCTAGACAGGGCCCGCTCCTATAAGCAGTACTTC
CDR3: CASSLDRARSYKQYF
D: TRBD1
V: TRBV18
size: NA
J: TRBJ2-7

DNA: TGTACTATCAGTGATATCGGGGGAACAGACACTGAAGCTTTCTTT
CDR3: CTISDIGGTDTEAFF
D: NA
V: TRBV10-3
size: NA
J: TRBJ1-1

DNA: TGTGCCAGCAGTTCACTAGCGGCGGGAATGAATGAGCGGTTCTTC
CDR3: CASSSLAAGMNERFF
D: TRBD2
V: TRBV6-5
size: NA
J: TRBJ2-1

DNA: TGTGCCAGTCATACCGGGACAGGGCTTCGCGAGCAGTACTTC
CDR3: CASHTGTGLREQYF
D: TRBD1
V: TRBV6-6
size: many
J: TRBJ2-7

DNA: TGTGCCAGCAGCTTATTAGGAGGGAGCGTCAATGAGCAGTTCTTC
CDR3: CASSLLGGSVNEQFF
D: NA
V: TRBV28
size: NA
J: TRBJ2-1

DNA: TGTGCCAGCAGTCCCCCGAGGGTGCCAGAGACCCAGTACTTC
CDR3: CASSPPRVPETQYF
D: NA
V: TRBV28
size: many
J: TRBJ2-5

DNA: TGTGCCTGGATTATCCCAAACAAAAACATTCAGTACTTC
CDR3: CAWIIPNKNIQYF
D: NA
V: TRBV30
size: once
J: TRBJ2-4

DNA: TGTACCAGCACCCAAGTCCCGGGACAGAGGCACTCCGGGGCTGGTGAGCAGTTCTTC
CDR3: CTSTQVPGQRHSGAGEQFF
D: TRBD1
V: TRBV28
size: NA
J: TRBJ2-1

DNA: TGTGCCAGCAGTGAACGTTCAGGGGCGATTACTGAAGCTTTCTTT
CDR3: CASSERSGAITEAFF
D: NA
V: TRBV6-1
size: many
J: TRBJ1-1

DNA: TGCGCCAGCAGCTTGGCCGGAGGGACTGGAAACACCATATATTTT
CDR3: CASSLAGGTGNTIYF
D: NA
V: TRBV5-1
size: many
J: TRBJ1-3

DNA: TGTGCCAGCAGCCCTCGGCTAGAGTACCTCTACGAGCTGTACTTC
CDR3: CASSPRLEYLYELYF
D: NA
V: TRBV5-6
size: NA
J: TRBJ2-7

DNA: TGTGCCAGCTTAGGACAGGGGGTTCTCACAGAAGCTTTCTTT
CDR3: CASLGQGVLTEAFF
D: TRBD1
V: TRBV2
size: NA
J: TRBJ1-1

DNA: TGCAGCGTGCATCAGGGTTCGAGCTCCTACGAGCAGTACTTC
CDR3: CSVHQGSSSYEQYF
D: NA
V: TRBV29-1
size: many
J: TRBJ2-7

DNA: TGCGCCACCAGCTGGCCATGGACAGAGGCTGGGAATGAGCAGTTCTTC
CDR3: CATSWPWTEAGNEQFF
D: NA
V: TRBV5-1
size: NA
J: TRBJ2-1

DNA: TGTGTCAACAGCTTAGGGGACAGCTTCTATGGCTACACCTTC
CDR3: CVNSLGDSFYGYTF
D: TRBD1
V: TRBV11-2
size: NA
J: TRBJ1-2

DNA: TGTGCCAGTAGCTTAGGAGGCCACACTGAAGCTTACTTT
CDR3: CASSLGGHTEAYF
D: NA
V: TRBV7-9
size: once
J: TRBJ1-1

DNA: TGTGCCAGCAGCTCTAGCGGGAGAGGGGGCTACGAGCAGTACTTC
CDR3: CASSSSGRGGYEQYF
D: TRBD2
V: TRBV5-5
size: many
J: TRBJ2-7

DNA: TGCGCCAGCAGCGTACAGGGAGTGGGTCGAGAGACCCAGTACTTC
CDR3: CASSVQGVGRETQYF
D: NA
V: TRBV5-1
size: few
J: TRBJ2-5

DNA: TGCGCCAGCAGCCAAGGTCCGGACTGGGGGACCTACGAGCAGTACTTC
CDR3: CASSQGPDWGTYEQYF
D: NA
V: TRBV4-1
size: many
J: TRBJ2-7

DNA: TGTGCCAGCAGTCAGGGACAATTGAACACTGAAGCTCTCTTT
CDR3: CASSQGQLNTEALF
D: NA
V: TRBV6-6
size: once
J: TRBJ1-1

DNA: TGTGCCACCAGTGATAGACTAGCGGGAGGGCCTAAGGATGAGCAGTTCTTC
CDR3: CATSDRLAGGPKDEQFF
D: TRBD2
V: TRBV24-1
size: few
J: TRBJ2-1

DNA: TGTGCCAACAGGGGGTTGGGACCGAACTATGGCTACACCTTC
CDR3: CANRGLGPNYGYTF
D: TRBD1
V: TRBV28
size: NA
J: TRBJ1-2

DNA: TGTGCCAGCAGTTTCCTAAGCGGGAGGGCCCTCGATGAGCAGTTCTTC
CDR3: CASSFLSGRALDEQFF
D: TRBD2
V: TRBV28
size: NA
J: TRBJ2-1

DNA: TGTGCCAGCAGTGAATTCCGAGGCGGCTACATCTACAATGAGCAGTTCTTC
CDR3: CASSEFRGGYIYNEQFF
D: NA
V: TRBV6-1
size: many
J: TRBJ2-1

DNA: TGTGCCAGCAGTTACAGGGGCTCTCGGGCCAACGTCCTGACGTTC
CDR3: CASSYRGSRANVLTF
D: NA
V: TRBV6-5
size: once
J: TRBJ2-6

DNA: TGCGCCAGCAGCCCCTGCGACAGGGGGCAAGATACGCAGTATTTT
CDR3: CASSPCDRGQDTQYF
D: TRBD1
V: TRBV4-1
size: NA
J: TRBJ2-3

DNA: TGTGCCAGCAGTCAAATAGGGGGGCAAGGGAAGCCCCAGCATTTT
CDR3: CASSQIGGQGKPQHF
D: NA
V: TRBV6-5
size: NA
J: TRBJ1-5

DNA: TGTACCAGCAGCTTAGAGAGTGTGGGTTACCATGGCTACACCTTC
CDR3: CTSSLESVGYHGYTF
D: NA
V: TRBV11-2
size: NA
J: TRBJ1-2